This T cell receptor beta chain was sequenced during a study of T-cell reconstitution after alpha-beta-depleted transplantation in children. Preparation of the TCRbeta library used unique molecular identifiers. TCRdb re-derived calls from the PCR reads in MiXCR, one entry per CDR3 protein. The table includes around 76,000 distinct CDR3 sequences, around 18% detected once. The table lists this clonotype with a few counts. The CDR3 covers 13 residues. CDR1 is DFQATT and CDR2 is SNEGSKA in the germline V gene (reference sequence). V was cut by 5 bases and J by 3 bases, with 14 bases left in between. This sample comprised PBMCs, mostly from graft donor cells, obtained 360 days after TCRalphabeta/CD19-depleted stem cell transplant. The origin of this receptor is a male patient aged 2-15 years who had a stem cell transplant for acute lymphoblastic leukemia, so the T cells may come from the graft donor. The chain carries TRBV20-1 and TRBJ2-7; a weak D match, TRBD2 (6 bases). This CDR3 reads CSASGRPHYEQYF. CDR3 nucleotide sequence: TGCAGTGCTTCCGGGAGACCCCACTACGAGCAGTACTTC.